This note documents a single TCR beta chain sequence. The target antigen is unknown. This sample is part of a study of T cell responses to AZD1222 COVID-19 vaccine. About the study: Second-dose recipients at about 4 or about 12 weeks were treated as one pooled group.

Trimming cost V 0 bases and J 4 bases; bases outside gene matches: 6. CDR3 length: 16 residues. Germline V gene data show CDR1 as SGDLS and CDR2 as YYNGEE. Profiling relied on immunoSEQ multiplex PCR, and the TCRdb table lists in-frame clones only, not all of them. This table holds around 97,000 clones, roughly 89% found once. The study's findings and limits: Repertoire samples came only from after the peak T cell response. Just a handful of people given AZD1222 tested seropositive at baseline. Elevations in Spike-specific TCR breadth and depth followed administration of two AZD1222 doses.

The clonotype originates from an adult in good health. This sequence joins TRBV9 and TRBJ2-3, with 9 bases aligning to TRBD1. This specimen was peripheral blood, taken on day 0 of AZD1222 vaccination. CDR3 in DNA: TGTGCCAGCAGCGTAGGGTGGGGACAGGGCTCAGATACGCAGTATTTT. Translation gives CASSVGWGQGSDTQYF.